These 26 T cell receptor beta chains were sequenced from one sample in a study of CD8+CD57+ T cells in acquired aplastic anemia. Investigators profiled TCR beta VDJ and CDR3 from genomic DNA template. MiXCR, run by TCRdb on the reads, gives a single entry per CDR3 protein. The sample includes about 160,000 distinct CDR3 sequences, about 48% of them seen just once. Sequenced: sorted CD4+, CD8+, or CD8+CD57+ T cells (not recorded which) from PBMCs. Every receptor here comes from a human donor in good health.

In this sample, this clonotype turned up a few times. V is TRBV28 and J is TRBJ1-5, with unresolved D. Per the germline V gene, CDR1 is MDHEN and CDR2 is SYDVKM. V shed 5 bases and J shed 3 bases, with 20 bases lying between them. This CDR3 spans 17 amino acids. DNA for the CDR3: TGTGCCAGCAGTCTTCCACCTCTGGGCGCCCCCAATCAGCCCCAGCATTTT. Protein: CASSLPPLGAPNQPQHF.

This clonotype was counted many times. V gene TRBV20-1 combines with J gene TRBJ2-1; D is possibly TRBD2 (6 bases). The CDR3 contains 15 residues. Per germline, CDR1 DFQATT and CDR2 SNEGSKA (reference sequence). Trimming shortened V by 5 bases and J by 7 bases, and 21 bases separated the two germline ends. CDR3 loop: CSAGMTRRATNEQFF. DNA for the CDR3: TGCAGTGCTGGAATGACTAGAAGGGCCACAAATGAGCAGTTCTTC.

As DNA, the CDR3 is TGTGCCAGCAGCTTGAGGACAGGGAAGGACACCGGGGAGCTGTTTTTT. Amino acid sequence: CASSLRTGKDTGELFF. The chain employs TRBV7-6 and TRBJ2-2; TRBD1 matches at 8 bases. Germline-derived CDR1 and CDR2 are SGHVS and FNYEAQ. After removal of 3 bases from V and 3 bases from J, the junction contained 6 bases not matched to a gene. The CDR3 is made up of 16 amino acids.

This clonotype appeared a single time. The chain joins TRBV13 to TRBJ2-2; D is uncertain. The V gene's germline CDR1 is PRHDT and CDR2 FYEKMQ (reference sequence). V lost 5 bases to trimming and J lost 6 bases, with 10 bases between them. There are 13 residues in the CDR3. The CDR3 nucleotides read TGTGCCAGCAGCCCCCAAGGCGCCGGGGAGCTGTTTTTT. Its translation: CASSPQGAGELFF.

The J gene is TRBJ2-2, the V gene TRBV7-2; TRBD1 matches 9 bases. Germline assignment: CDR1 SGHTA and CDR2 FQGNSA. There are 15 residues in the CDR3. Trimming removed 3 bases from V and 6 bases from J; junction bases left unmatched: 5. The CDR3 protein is CASSLGTGSPGELFF. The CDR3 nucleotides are TGTGCCAGCAGCTTGGGGACAGGGAGTCCCGGGGAGCTGTTTTTT.

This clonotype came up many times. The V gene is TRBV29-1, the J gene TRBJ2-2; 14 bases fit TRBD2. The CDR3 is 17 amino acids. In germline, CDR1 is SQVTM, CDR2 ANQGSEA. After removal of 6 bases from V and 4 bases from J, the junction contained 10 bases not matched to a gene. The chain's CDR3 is CSVPGTSGSPSTGELFF. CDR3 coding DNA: TGCAGCGTCCCCGGGACTAGCGGGAGCCCCAGCACCGGGGAGCTGTTTTTT.

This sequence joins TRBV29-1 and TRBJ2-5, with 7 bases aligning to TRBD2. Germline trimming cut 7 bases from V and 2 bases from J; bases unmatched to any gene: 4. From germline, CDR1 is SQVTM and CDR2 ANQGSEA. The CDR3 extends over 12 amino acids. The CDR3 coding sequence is TGCAGCGCCCTGGGACTACAAGAGACCCAGTACTTC. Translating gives CSALGLQETQYF. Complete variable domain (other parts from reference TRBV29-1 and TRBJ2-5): SAVISQKPSRDICQRGTSLTIQCQVDSQVTMMFWYRQQPGQSLTLIATANQGSEATYESGFVIDKFPISRPNLTFSTLTVSNMSPEDSSIYLCSALGLQETQYFGPGTRLLVL.

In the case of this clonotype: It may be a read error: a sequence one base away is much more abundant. DNA of the CDR3: TGTGCCAGCAGCTCGAGAAGCGGGAGTTTTGATGAGCAGTTCTTC. Its protein product is CASSSRSGSFDEQFF. J is TRBJ2-1 and V is TRBV5-4; TRBD2 matches at 8 bases. The CDR3 has 15 residues. The junction had 10 bases not matched to a gene; V was cut back by 3 bases and J by 8 bases. From germline, CDR1 is SGHNT and CDR2 YYREEE (reference sequence).

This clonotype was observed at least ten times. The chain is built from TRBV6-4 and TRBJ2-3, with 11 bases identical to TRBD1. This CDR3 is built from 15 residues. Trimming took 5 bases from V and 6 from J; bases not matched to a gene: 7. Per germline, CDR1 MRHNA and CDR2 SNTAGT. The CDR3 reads CASSSDGTGGDTQYF. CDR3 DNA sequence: TGTGCCAGCAGTTCAGATGGGACAGGGGGGGATACGCAGTATTTT.

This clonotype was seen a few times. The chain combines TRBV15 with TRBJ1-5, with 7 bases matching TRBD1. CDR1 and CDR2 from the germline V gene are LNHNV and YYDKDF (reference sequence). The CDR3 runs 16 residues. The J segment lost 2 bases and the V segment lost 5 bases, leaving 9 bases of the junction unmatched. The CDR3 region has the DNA TGTGCCACCAGCCTCTCGACAGGGTACGGCAATCAGCCCCAGCATTTT. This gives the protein CATSLSTGYGNQPQHF.

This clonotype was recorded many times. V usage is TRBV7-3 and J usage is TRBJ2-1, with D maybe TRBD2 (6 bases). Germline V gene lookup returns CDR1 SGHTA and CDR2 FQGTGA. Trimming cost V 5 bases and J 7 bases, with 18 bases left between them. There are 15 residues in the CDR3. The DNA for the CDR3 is TGTGCCAGCAGCCCCCGGACGGCTGCGGGGAATGAGCAGTTCTTC. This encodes CASSPRTAAGNEQFF.

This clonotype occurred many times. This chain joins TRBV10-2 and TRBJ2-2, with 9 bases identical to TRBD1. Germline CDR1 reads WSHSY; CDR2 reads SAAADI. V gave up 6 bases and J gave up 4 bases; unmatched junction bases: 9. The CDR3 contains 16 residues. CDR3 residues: CASRVTGTGTTGELFF. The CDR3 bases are TGCGCCAGCAGAGTAACCGGGACAGGGACCACCGGGGAGCTGTTTTTT.

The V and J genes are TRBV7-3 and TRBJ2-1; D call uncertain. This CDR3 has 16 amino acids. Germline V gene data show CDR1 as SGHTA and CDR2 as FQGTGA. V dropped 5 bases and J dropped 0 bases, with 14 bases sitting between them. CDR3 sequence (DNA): TGTGCCAGCAGCGTCGACTTCTCGAGCTCCTACAATGAGCAGTTCTTC. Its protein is CASSVDFSSSYNEQFF.

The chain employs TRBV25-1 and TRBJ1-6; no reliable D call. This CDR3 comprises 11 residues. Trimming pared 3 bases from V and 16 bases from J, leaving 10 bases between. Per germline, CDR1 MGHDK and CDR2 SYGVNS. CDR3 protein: CASSESTSLHF. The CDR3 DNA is TGTGCCAGCAGTGAGTCAACGTCTCTCCACTTT.

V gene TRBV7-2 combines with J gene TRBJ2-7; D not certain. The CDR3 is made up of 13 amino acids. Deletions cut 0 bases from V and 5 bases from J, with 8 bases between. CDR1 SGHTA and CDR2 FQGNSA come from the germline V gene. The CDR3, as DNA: TGTGCCAGCAGCTTAGCAGGGCCTAACGAGCAGTACTTC. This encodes CASSLAGPNEQYF.

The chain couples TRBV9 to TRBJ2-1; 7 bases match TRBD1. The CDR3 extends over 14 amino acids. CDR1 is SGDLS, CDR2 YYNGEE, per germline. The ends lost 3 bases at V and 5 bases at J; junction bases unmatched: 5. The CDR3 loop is CASSARQGHNEQFF. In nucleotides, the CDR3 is TGTGCCAGCAGCGCTCGACAGGGCCACAATGAGCAGTTCTTC. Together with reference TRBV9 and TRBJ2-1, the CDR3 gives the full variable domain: DSGVTQTPKHLITATGQRVTLRCSPRSGDLSVYWYQQSLDQGLQFLIQYYNGEERAKGNILERFSAQQFPDLHSELNLSSLELGDSALYFCASSARQGHNEQFFGPGTRLTVL.

For the CDR3, the DNA is TGTGCCAGTAGTCACAGGGAGGGGAACACTGAAGCTTTCTTT. This gives the protein CASSHREGNTEAFF. The chain uses TRBV19 and TRBJ1-1; tentatively, D is TRBD1 (6 bases). The ends were cut back, 5 bases at V and 1 base at J, with 11 bases in the middle. This CDR3 is 14 amino acids long. Germline V gene sequence: CDR1 LNHDA, CDR2 SQIVND (reference sequence). The entire variable domain, with the rest obtained from reference TRBV19 and TRBJ1-1, is as follows: DGGITQSPKYLFRKEGQNVTLSCEQNLNHDAMYWYRQDPGQGLRLIYYSQIVNDFQKGDIAEGYSVSREKKESFPLTVTSAQKNPTAFYLCASSHREGNTEAFFGQGTRLTVV.

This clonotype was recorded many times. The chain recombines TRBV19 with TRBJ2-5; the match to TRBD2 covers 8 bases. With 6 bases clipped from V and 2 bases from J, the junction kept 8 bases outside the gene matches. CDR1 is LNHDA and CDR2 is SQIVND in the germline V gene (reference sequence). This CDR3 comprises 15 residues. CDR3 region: CASRIRGGRQETQYF. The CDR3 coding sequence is TGTGCCAGTAGGATACGGGGGGGCCGTCAAGAGACCCAGTACTTC. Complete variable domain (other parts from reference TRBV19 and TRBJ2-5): DGGITQSPKYLFRKEGQNVTLSCEQNLNHDAMYWYRQDPGQGLRLIYYSQIVNDFQKGDIAEGYSVSREKKESFPLTVTSAQKNPTAFYLCASRIRGGRQETQYFGPGTRLLVL.

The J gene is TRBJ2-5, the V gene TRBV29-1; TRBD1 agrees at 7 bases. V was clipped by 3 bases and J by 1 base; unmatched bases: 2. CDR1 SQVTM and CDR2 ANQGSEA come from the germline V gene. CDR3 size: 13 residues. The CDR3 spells CSVDGDSQETQYF. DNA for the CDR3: TGCAGCGTTGACGGGGACAGCCAAGAGACCCAGTACTTC.

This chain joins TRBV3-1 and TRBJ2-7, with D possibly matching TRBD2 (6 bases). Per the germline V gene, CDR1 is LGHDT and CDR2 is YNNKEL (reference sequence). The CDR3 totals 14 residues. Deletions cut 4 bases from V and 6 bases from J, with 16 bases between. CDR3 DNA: TGTGCCAGCAGCCGGGACTTGAACCCCCTCGAGCAGTACTTC. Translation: CASSRDLNPLEQYF.

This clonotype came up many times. The CDR3 reads CASSLAGTESYEQYF. The CDR3 bases are TGTGCCAGCAGCTTAGCCGGGACAGAGTCCTACGAGCAGTACTTC. V gene TRBV7-9 combines with J gene TRBJ2-7; TRBD1 aligns across 7 bases. Germline CDR1 and CDR2: SEHNR and FQNEAQ (reference sequence). The V gene end was trimmed by 0 bases and the J gene end by 1 base; junction bases not matched to a gene: 3. CDR3 length: 15 amino acids.

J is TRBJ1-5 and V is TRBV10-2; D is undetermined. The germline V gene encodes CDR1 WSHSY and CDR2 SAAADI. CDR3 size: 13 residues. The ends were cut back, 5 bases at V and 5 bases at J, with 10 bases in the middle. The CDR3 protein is CASSPSWDQPQHF. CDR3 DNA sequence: TGCGCCAGCAGTCCCTCGTGGGATCAGCCCCAGCATTTT.

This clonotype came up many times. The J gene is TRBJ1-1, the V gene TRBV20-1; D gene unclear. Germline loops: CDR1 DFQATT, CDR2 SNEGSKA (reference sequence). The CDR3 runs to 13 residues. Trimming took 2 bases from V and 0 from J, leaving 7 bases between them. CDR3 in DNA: TGCAGTGCTAGATCCCCATTGAACACTGAAGCTTTCTTT. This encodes CSARSPLNTEAFF.

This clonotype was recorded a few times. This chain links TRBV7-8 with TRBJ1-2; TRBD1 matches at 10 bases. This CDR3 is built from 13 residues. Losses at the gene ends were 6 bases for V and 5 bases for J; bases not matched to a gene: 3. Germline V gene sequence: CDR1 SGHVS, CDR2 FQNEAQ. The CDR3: CASSRQGAYGYTF. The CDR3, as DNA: TGTGCCAGCAGTCGACAGGGGGCGTATGGCTACACCTTC.

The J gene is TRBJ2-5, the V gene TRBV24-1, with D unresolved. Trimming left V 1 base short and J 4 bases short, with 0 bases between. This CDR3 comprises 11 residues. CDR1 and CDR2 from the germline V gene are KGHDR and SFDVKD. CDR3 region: CATSDLETQYF. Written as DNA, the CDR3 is TGTGCCACCAGTGATTTAGAGACCCAGTACTTC.

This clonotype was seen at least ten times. The CDR3 DNA reads TGTGCCAGCAGTGGACAGATGACTGGAAACACCATATATTTT. Its protein is CASSGQMTGNTIYF. V is TRBV2 and J is TRBJ1-3; TRBD1 might be the D (5 bases). Germline V gene data show CDR1 as SNHLY and CDR2 as FYNNEI. With 4 bases removed from V and 2 bases from J, the gap between germline ends came to 9 bases. The CDR3 covers 14 residues. The complete variable domain, with remaining parts taken from reference TRBV2 and TRBJ1-3, reads EPEVTQTPSHQVTQMGQEVILRCVPISNHLYFYWYRQILGQKVEFLVSFYNNEISEKSEIFDDQFSVERPDGSNFTLKIRSTKLEDSAMYFCASSGQMTGNTIYFGEGSWLTVV.